This T cell receptor beta chain appears in the sequencing data of a study of blood T cells in healthy people across ages. Overall study findings and caveats: Older age coincided with a roughly linear decline in TCR beta diversity per million T cells. TCR beta diversity tracked closely with naive T cell percentage.

To note about this clonotype: Its antigen remains unidentified.

CDR1 MNHNS and CDR2 SASEGT come from the germline V gene. This CDR3 contains 16 residues. Next came a second PCR, run for roughly 6 to 11 cycles, which used a sample-barcoded 5' primer along with a J-beta primer mix. Sequencing yielded, for each sample, at least 3 million paired-end reads carrying CDR3. TCRdb independently ran MiXCR on the 5' RACE reads; one entry per CDR3 protein. The sample includes roughly 800,000 distinct CDR3 sequences, 55% to 70% of them seen just once. The source is a man aged 30-40 years in good health. The material sequenced was blood. This chain uses TRBV6-1 with TRBJ2-5; D not certain. The last part of the DNA fits TRBJ2-7 better; the J call may be wrong. The CDR3 nucleotides are TGTGCCAGCAGTGAAAGCAGAGGTCTTCGGTCCTACGAGCAGTACTTC. Protein product: CASSESRGLRSYEQYF.